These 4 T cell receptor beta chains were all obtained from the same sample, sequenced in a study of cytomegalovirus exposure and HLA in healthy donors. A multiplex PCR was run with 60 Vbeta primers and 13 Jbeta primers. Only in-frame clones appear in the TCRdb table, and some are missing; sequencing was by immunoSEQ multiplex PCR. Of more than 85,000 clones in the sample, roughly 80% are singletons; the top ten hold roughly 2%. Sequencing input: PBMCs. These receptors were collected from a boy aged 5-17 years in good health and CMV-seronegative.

CDR3 sequence reads: CASKWEGSTEAFF. The CDR3 nucleotides are TGTGCCAGTAAGTGGGAGGGGAGCACTGAAGCTTTCTTT. This chain joins TRBV19 and TRBJ1-1; D is perhaps TRBD1 (5 bases). The V end was cut by 7 bases, the J end by 4 bases, with 13 bases between. The CDR3 extends over 13 amino acids. Germline V gene lookup returns CDR1 LNHDA and CDR2 SQIVND (reference sequence).

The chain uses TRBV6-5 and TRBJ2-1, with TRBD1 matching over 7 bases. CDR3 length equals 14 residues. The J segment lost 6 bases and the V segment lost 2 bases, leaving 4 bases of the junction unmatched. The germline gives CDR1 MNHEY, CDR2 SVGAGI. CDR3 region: CASSYPGQLNEQFF. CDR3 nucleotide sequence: TGTGCCAGCAGTTACCCGGGACAGCTCAATGAGCAGTTCTTC.

DNA for the CDR3: TGTGCCAGCAGCCCGGAACGCATGGGCCCTGAAGCTTTCTTT. Translated: CASSPERMGPEAFF. This chain joins TRBV6-6 and TRBJ1-1; D gene uncertain. Trimming pared 6 bases from V and 6 bases from J, leaving 17 bases between. CDR1 MNHNY and CDR2 SVGAGI come from the germline V gene (reference sequence). CDR3 length: 14 residues.

CDR3 residues: CASSVAGDTQYF. DNA of the CDR3: TGTGCCAGTAGTGTAGCGGGGGATACGCAGTATTTT. The genes are TRBV19 and TRBJ2-3; TRBD2 matches at 8 bases. Germline CDR1 LNHDA, CDR2 SQIVND (reference sequence). CDR3 length: 12 residues. V trimming: 5 bases; J trimming: 6 bases; junction bases outside the gene matches: 1. Complete variable domain (other parts from reference TRBV19 and TRBJ2-3): DGGITQSPKYLFRKEGQNVTLSCEQNLNHDAMYWYRQDPGQGLRLIYYSQIVNDFQKGDIAEGYSVSREKKESFPLTVTSAQKNPTAFYLCASSVAGDTQYFGPGTRLTVL.